The clone carrying this T cell receptor beta chain was found many times. The antigen is unknown. The study based diagnoses on clinical symptoms, serum thyroxine and TRAb, thyroid ultrasound and orbital computed tomography. The data were taken from a study of T cells in Graves' hyperthyroidism and ophthalmopathy. Study-wide points: Classification by a 13 V-J model distinguished ophthalmopathy from stable hyperthyroidism. Most clonotypes expanded in thyroid above 0.001 were likewise present in blood.

The ends lost 0 bases at V and 6 bases at J; junction bases unmatched: 4. Germline V gene lookup returns CDR1 GTSNPN and CDR2 SVGIG (reference sequence). The CDR3 has 14 residues. Researchers amplified the TCR beta CDR3 regions from RNA transcripts. A first-round RT-PCR of the TCR CDR3 used the HTBI primer set. Each CDR3 protein is one row after TCRdb ran MiXCR on the multiplex PCR reads. The table records roughly 160,000 distinct CDR3 sequences, about 9.4% of them present only once. The sequenced material came from blood. This chain connects TRBV30 to TRBJ1-5; 8 bases are a match to TRBD1. The source is a woman aged 18-29 years with Graves' hyperthyroidism that later progressed to Graves' ophthalmopathy. The chain's CDR3 is CAWSVDQGAQPQHF. The DNA for the CDR3 is TGTGCCTGGAGTGTAGACCAGGGGGCTCAGCCCCAGCATTTT.